The 27 T cell receptor beta chains below were found in one sample sequenced in a study of response to subunit inactivated influenza vaccine. One entry per CDR3 protein results from TCRdb running MiXCR on the RT-PCR reads. The sample records 530,000 or so distinct CDR3 sequences, about 25% being singletons. Sequenced material: CD4+ T cells sorted from PBMCs, taken 4 to 6 days after vaccination. The receptor set was obtained from a man in his fifties or sixties who received an inactivated influenza vaccine.

There are a few counts of this clonotype. The chain combines TRBV5-1 with TRBJ1-1, with D possibly being TRBD1 (5 bases). The germline CDR1 and CDR2 sequences are SGHRS and YFSETQ. V was clipped by 2 bases and J by 4 bases, with 12 bases between them. The CDR3 consists of 14 residues. CDR3 DNA sequence: TGCGCCAGCAGCTTTTGGAGGGGCTCCACTGAAGCTTTCTTT. This gives the protein CASSFWRGSTEAFF. The entire variable domain, with the rest obtained from reference TRBV5-1 and TRBJ1-1, is as follows: KAGVTQTPRYLIKTRGQQVTLSCSPISGHRSVSWYQQTPGQGLQFLFEYFSETQRNKGNFPGRFSGRQFSNSRSEMNVSTLELGDSALYLCASSFWRGSTEAFFGQGTRLTVV.

The rearrangement links TRBV11-2 to TRBJ1-5; 9 bases agree with TRBD1. There are 19 residues in the CDR3. The V gene end was trimmed by 5 bases and the J gene end by 0 bases; junction bases not matched to a gene: 14. The germline CDR1 and CDR2 sequences are SGHAT and FQNNGV. CDR3 loop: CASSAYRPTGGYSNQPQHF. CDR3 nucleotide sequence: TGTGCCAGCAGCGCATACCGGCCTACAGGGGGCTATAGCAATCAGCCCCAGCATTTT.

The chain links TRBV4-3 to TRBJ2-3, with D tentatively TRBD1 (6 bases). Germline values: CDR1 LGHNA, CDR2 YSLEER. Trimming left V 1 base short and J 0 bases short, with 8 bases between. The CDR3 contains 15 residues. CDR3 loop: CASSQAGASTDTQYF. The DNA for the CDR3 is TGCGCCAGCAGCCAAGCAGGGGCTAGCACAGATACGCAGTATTTT.

CDR3 amino acids: CASSQDPGTAGPLHF. The CDR3 DNA reads TGCGCCAGCAGCCAAGATCCGGGGACAGCCGGGCCCCTCCACTTT. The chain joins TRBV4-1 to TRBJ1-6; 7 nucleotides align to TRBD1. Trimming cost V 0 bases and J 13 bases; bases outside gene matches: 9. Germline values: CDR1 MGHRA, CDR2 YSYEKL. This CDR3 contains 15 residues.

This chain uses TRBV3-1 with TRBJ2-7; no definite D call. Trimming left V 6 bases short and J 0 bases short, with 15 bases between. This CDR3 is built from 15 residues. Germline lookup yields CDR1 LGHDT and CDR2 YNNKEL (reference sequence). CDR3 residues: CASSQISGNSYEQYF. The CDR3 nucleotides are TGTGCCAGCAGTCAAATCTCAGGAAACTCCTACGAGCAGTACTTC.

The chain uses TRBV14 and TRBJ2-5; D ambiguous. CDR3 size: 15 residues. Deletions cut 1 base from V and 0 bases from J, with 9 bases between. Germline CDR1 and CDR2: SGHDN and FVKESK. Here the CDR3 reads CASSQGAQYQETQYF. For the CDR3, the DNA is TGTGCCAGCAGCCAAGGGGCACAGTACCAAGAGACCCAGTACTTC.

The chain couples TRBV20-1 to TRBJ2-7; 12 nucleotides agree with TRBD1. The length of the CDR3 is 13 residues. Per germline, CDR1 DFQATT and CDR2 SNEGSKA (reference sequence). J lost 6 bases, V lost 3 bases, and 3 bases had no gene match. The CDR3 reads CSASGDRGPEQYF. In DNA form, the CDR3 reads TGCAGTGCTAGTGGGGACAGGGGGCCCGAGCAGTACTTC.

The V and J genes are TRBV6-2 or TRBV6-3 and TRBJ2-7; D is ambiguous. Between the trimmed V and J ends, which lost 2 bases and 3 bases, there was a span of 5 bases. The CDR3 loop spans 12 amino acids. Per germline, CDR1 MNHEY and CDR2 SVGEGT. CDR3 protein: CASSYRIYEQYF. The CDR3 nucleotides read TGTGCCAGCAGTTACCGAATCTACGAGCAGTACTTC.

As concerns this clonotype: At one end, the junction sequence differs from germline, possibly due to a read error. CDR3 sequence (DNA): TGCTGTGCTAGAATGGGCGGGGGGGGCGTTAATACGCAGTATTTT. Protein product: CCARMGGGGVNTQYF. The chain is built from TRBV20-1 and TRBJ2-3, with 9 bases lining up with TRBD2. The CDR3 runs 15 residues. Germline V gene data show CDR1 as DFQATT and CDR2 as SNEGSKA (reference sequence).

The CDR3 DNA is TGTGCCAGCAGCGACTGGGCCGAGGGACCCCAGCATTTT. Translated, it gives CASSDWAEGPQHF. The chain is built from TRBV6-2 or TRBV6-3 and TRBJ1-5, with D hard to call. Per germline, CDR1 MNHEY and CDR2 SVGEGT. Trimming took 6 bases from V and 10 from J, leaving 16 bases between them. CDR3 length: 13 residues.

J is TRBJ1-3 and V is TRBV7-2, with D uncertain. Germline CDR1 is SGHTA and CDR2 is FQGNSA. Trimming took off 1 base at V and 4 bases at J, with 11 bases between the two ends. The CDR3 is 15 residues long. The CDR3 here is CASSLVGKKGNTIYF. CDR3 nucleotide sequence: TGTGCCAGCAGCTTAGTTGGCAAGAAGGGAAACACCATATATTTT.

V and J are TRBV4-2 and TRBJ2-3; 11 bases fit TRBD1. This CDR3 is 18 amino acids long. Trimming at V came to 0 bases and at J to 0 bases, leaving 5 bases not matched to a gene. Germline CDR1 LGHNA, CDR2 YNFKEQ. The CDR3 here is CASSQEGGTGGSTDTQYF. The CDR3 nucleotides are TGTGCCAGCAGCCAAGAAGGGGGGACAGGGGGAAGCACAGATACGCAGTATTTT.

The chain combines TRBV6-1 with TRBJ1-6; 9 bases line up with TRBD1. Germline V gene sequence: CDR1 MNHNS, CDR2 SASEGT. The CDR3 covers 13 residues. J gave up 10 bases and V 11 bases, and 9 bases lay outside the gene matches. CDR3 DNA: TGTGCCGGCCGGGACAGGGTACGCTCACCCCTCCACTTT. Protein sequence: CAGRDRVRSPLHF.

This rearrangement joins TRBV10-2 to TRBJ1-2; D may be TRBD1 (6 bases). V lost 0 bases to trimming and J lost 5 bases, with 10 bases between them. CDR1 WSHSY and CDR2 SAAADI come from the germline V gene. The CDR3 spans 14 residues. The CDR3 sequence: CASSESRQVYGYTF. Written as DNA, the CDR3 is TGCGCCAGCAGTGAGTCGAGACAGGTATATGGCTACACCTTC.

V is TRBV4-1 and J is TRBJ1-4; no clear D gene. CDR1 and CDR2 (germline): MGHRA, YSYEKL. Trimming removed 1 base from V and 5 bases from J, with 11 bases in between. The CDR3 covers 15 residues. The CDR3 sequence: CASSQVVDPNEKLFF. The DNA of the CDR3 is TGCGCCAGCAGCCAAGTGGTTGACCCAAATGAAAAACTGTTTTTT.

The V call is TRBV9, the J call TRBJ1-1, with 7 bases that match TRBD1. Germline V gene sequence: CDR1 SGDLS, CDR2 YYNGEE. V was pared by 0 bases and J by 4 bases, with 3 bases of the junction left unmatched. The CDR3 runs 14 residues. The CDR3 coding sequence is TGTGCCAGCAGCGTAGGACAGGGACCCACTGAAGCTTTCTTT. Translating gives CASSVGQGPTEAFF.

The chain uses TRBV20-1 and TRBJ2-7, with 10 bases identical to TRBD1. Germline CDR1 reads DFQATT; CDR2 reads SNEGSKA (reference sequence). The CDR3 is 15 residues long. J lost 3 bases, V lost 1 base, and 6 bases had no gene match. The CDR3 loop is CSARVWDRGSYEQYF. DNA of the CDR3: TGCAGTGCTAGAGTTTGGGACAGGGGTAGCTACGAGCAGTACTTC.

The chain links TRBV19 to TRBJ2-5; 9 bases are shared with TRBD2. Per the germline V gene, CDR1 is LNHDA and CDR2 is SQIVND (reference sequence). The CDR3 is made up of 13 amino acids. V shed 1 base and J 9 bases; nucleotides not matched to a gene: 3. As DNA, the CDR3 is TGTGCCAGTAGTATAGCGGGACTAGCCCCCCAGTACTTC. Translation: CASSIAGLAPQYF.

This clonotype was seen more than once but under ten times. This chain joins TRBV7-2 and TRBJ1-1; D uncertain. Germline lookup yields CDR1 SGHTA and CDR2 FQGNSA. V lost 7 bases, J lost 3 bases, and 12 bases lay in between. This CDR3 is built from 13 residues. CDR3 DNA sequence: TGTGCCAGCAATTCTTACTCTTACACTGAAGCTTTCTTT. Translation: CASNSYSYTEAFF. Full variable domain (outside the CDR3, taken from reference TRBV7-2 and TRBJ1-1): GAGVSQSPSNKVTEKGKDVELRCDPISGHTALYWYRQSLGQGLEFLIYFQGNSAPDKSGLPSDRFSAERTGGSVSTLTIQRTQQEDSAVYLCASNSYSYTEAFFGQGTRLTVV.

The rearrangement uses TRBV5-6 and TRBJ2-1; D may be TRBD2 (6 bases). Trimming left V 1 base short and J 10 bases short, with 12 bases between. From germline, CDR1 is SGHDT and CDR2 YYEEEE. CDR3 size: 13 residues. The CDR3 region is CASSLLGGAEQFF. The CDR3 DNA is TGTGCCAGCAGCTTGTTGGGCGGGGCCGAGCAGTTCTTC. The full variable domain, completed using reference TRBV5-6 and TRBJ2-1, is DAGVTQSPTHLIKTRGQQVTLRCSPKSGHDTVSWYQQALGQGPQFIFQYYEEEERQRGNFPDRFSGHQFPNYSSELNVNALLLGDSALYLCASSLLGGAEQFFGPGTRLTVL.

This clonotype was picked up many times. The chain carries TRBV5-1 and TRBJ2-3; 8 bases agree with TRBD2. CDR1 and CDR2 (germline): SGHRS, YFSETQ. The CDR3 length is 14 residues. Trimming cost V 3 bases and J 1 base; bases outside gene matches: 1. The CDR3 region has the DNA TGCGCCAGCAGCTCGGGAGGGGGCACAGATACGCAGTATTTT. Translation: CASSSGGGTDTQYF.

Notes on this clonotype: One base away lies a much larger clone, so this may be a sequencing read error. This chain joins TRBV20-1 and TRBJ1-4, with TRBD1 as a possible D gene (6 bases). This CDR3 comprises 16 residues. Germline assignment: CDR1 DFQATT and CDR2 SNEGSKA (reference sequence). This chain's CDR3 is CCARGRDGGEGEKLFF. CDR3 nucleotide sequence: TGCTGTGCTAGAGGCCGTGACGGGGGCGAGGGTGAAAAACTGTTTTTT.

This clonotype was picked up one time. J is TRBJ2-7 and V is TRBV6-5, with TRBD1 matching over 9 bases. V lost 4 bases, J lost 2 bases, and 6 bases stayed unmatched. Germline V gives CDR1 MNHEY, CDR2 SVGAGI. The CDR3 is made up of 15 amino acids. As DNA, the CDR3 is TGTGCCAGCAGTTTCGGACAGGGGCTGACCTACGAGCAGTACTTC. The encoded protein is CASSFGQGLTYEQYF.

The chain joins TRBV6-1 to TRBJ2-7; possibly TRBD2 for D (6 bases). Trimming removed 6 bases at V and 6 bases at J, with 18 bases between. This CDR3 spans 14 amino acids. Germline V gene lookup returns CDR1 MNHNS and CDR2 SASEGT. For the CDR3, the DNA is TGTGCCAGCAGCCCCTTTGGCGGGGTCCGCGAGCAGTACTTC. Translation gives CASSPFGGVREQYF.

The V and J genes are TRBV7-9 and TRBJ2-7; D gene unclear. CDR3 length equals 15 residues. V was cut by 1 base and J by 4 bases, with 14 bases left in between. From germline, CDR1 is SEHNR and CDR2 FQNEAQ (reference sequence). The CDR3 reads CASSLGLVRRYEQYF. Written as DNA, the CDR3 is TGTGCCAGCAGCTTAGGACTCGTAAGACGGTACGAGCAGTACTTC.

This rearrangement joins TRBV12-3 or TRBV12-4 to TRBJ1-1; 8 bases are a match to TRBD1. V was pared by 4 bases and J by 6 bases, with 7 bases of the junction left unmatched. The CDR3 totals 14 residues. The CDR3 protein is CASSWQGADAEAFF. DNA for the CDR3: TGTGCCAGCAGTTGGCAGGGGGCGGACGCTGAAGCTTTCTTT.

The chain combines TRBV4-3 with TRBJ2-1, with 7 positions matching TRBD1. The trim removed 4 bases at V and 4 bases at J, leaving 10 bases unmatched. Per germline, CDR1 LGHNA and CDR2 YSLEER. The CDR3 has 16 amino acids. DNA for the CDR3: TGCGCCAGCAGCCTAGGGGGCAGGACTCCTTACAATGAGCAGTTCTTC. Protein sequence: CASSLGGRTPYNEQFF.